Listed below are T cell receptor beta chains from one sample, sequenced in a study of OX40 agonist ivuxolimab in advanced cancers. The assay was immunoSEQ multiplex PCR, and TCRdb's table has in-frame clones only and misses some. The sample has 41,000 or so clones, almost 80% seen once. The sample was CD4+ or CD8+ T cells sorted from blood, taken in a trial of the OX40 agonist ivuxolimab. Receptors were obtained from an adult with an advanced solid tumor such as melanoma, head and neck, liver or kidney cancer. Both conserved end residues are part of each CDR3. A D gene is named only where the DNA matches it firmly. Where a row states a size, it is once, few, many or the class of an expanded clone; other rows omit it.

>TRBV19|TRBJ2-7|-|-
TGTGCCAGTAGTATAGCCAGCGCCAATTACGAGCAGTACTTC
CASSIASANYEQYF
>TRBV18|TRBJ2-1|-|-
TGTGCCAGCTCACCAGACAGTTCGGGTGAGCAGTTCTTC
CASSPDSSGEQFF
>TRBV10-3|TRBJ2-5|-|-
TGTGCCATCAGTGAGGGACTATCAAAAGAGACCCAGTACTTC
CAISEGLSKETQYF
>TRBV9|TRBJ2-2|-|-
TGTGCCAGCAGTGGAGGGGGCGCGGAGCTGTTTTTT
CASSGGGAELFF
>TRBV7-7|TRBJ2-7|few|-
TGTGCCAGCAGCTTAGGTAGCGGTAGCTACGAGCAGTACTTC
CASSLGSGSYEQYF
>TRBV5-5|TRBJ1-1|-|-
TGTGCCAGCAGCTTGGCTGGCCCCGTGAACACTGAAGCTTTCTTT
CASSLAGPVNTEAFF
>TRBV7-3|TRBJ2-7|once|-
TGTGCCAGCAGCCCGGACGCCACATCCTACGAGCAGTACTTC
CASSPDATSYEQYF
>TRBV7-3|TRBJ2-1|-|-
TGTGCCAGCAGCTTAAGGGAGTCCTACAATGAGCAGTTCTTC
CASSLRESYNEQFF
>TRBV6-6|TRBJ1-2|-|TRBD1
TGTGCCAGCAGCTCAGGGTTCGGACAGGACTATGGCTACACCTTC
CASSSGFGQDYGYTF
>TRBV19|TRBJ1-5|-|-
TGTGCCAGTAAGTACAGTGCAGATAGCAATCAGCCCCAGCATTTT
CASKYSADSNQPQHF
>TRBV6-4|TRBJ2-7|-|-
TGTGCCAGCAGTCGAGGTTACCGCTGGCAGTTATACGAGCAGTACTTC
CASSRGYRWQLYEQYF
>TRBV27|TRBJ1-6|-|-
TGTGCCAGCAGGAAGTTTGGGGGAGCAACACCCCTCCACTTT
CASRKFGGATPLHF
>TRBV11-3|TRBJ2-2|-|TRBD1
TGTGCCAGCAGCCCAAGAGCCGGGACAGCCAGCAACACCGGGGAGCTGTTTTTT
CASSPRAGTASNTGELFF
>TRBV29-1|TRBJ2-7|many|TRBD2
TGCAGCGTTGTTTTCCTAGCGGGGGAGGGCTCCTACGAGCAGTACTTC
CSVVFLAGEGSYEQYF
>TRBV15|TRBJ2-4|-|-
TGTGCCACCAGCAGTCCCCAGAGCTTAGGGATAGCCAAAAACATTCAGTACTTC
CATSSPQSLGIAKNIQYF
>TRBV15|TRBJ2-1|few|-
TGTGCCACCAGCAGAGATACGCTCTACAATGAGCAGTTCTTC
CATSRDTLYNEQFF
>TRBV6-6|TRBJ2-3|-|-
TGTGCCAGCAGTCCCGGCGCAGGGGGCACAGATACGCAGTATTTT
CASSPGAGGTDTQYF
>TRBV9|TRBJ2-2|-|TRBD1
TGTGCCAGCAGCGCCCGGGACAGGGGGCAAACCGGGGAGCTGTTTTTT
CASSARDRGQTGELFF
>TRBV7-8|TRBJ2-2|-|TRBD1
TGTGCCAGCAGCTCACGGACAGGGGAAAGCGGGGAGCTGTTTTTT
CASSSRTGESGELFF
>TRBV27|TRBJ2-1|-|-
TGTGCCAGCAGTTTCGCTAGCTCCTACAATGAGCAGTTCTTC
CASSFASSYNEQFF